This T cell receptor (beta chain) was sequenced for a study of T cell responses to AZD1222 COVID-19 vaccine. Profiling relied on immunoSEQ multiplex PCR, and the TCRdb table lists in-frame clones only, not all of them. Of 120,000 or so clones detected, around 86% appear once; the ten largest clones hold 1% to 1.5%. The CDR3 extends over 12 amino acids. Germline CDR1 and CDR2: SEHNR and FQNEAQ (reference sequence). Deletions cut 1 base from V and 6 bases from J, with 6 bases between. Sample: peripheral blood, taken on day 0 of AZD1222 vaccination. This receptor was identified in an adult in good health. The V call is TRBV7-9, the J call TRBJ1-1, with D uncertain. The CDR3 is CASSLGRSEAFF. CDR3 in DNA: TGTGCCAGCAGCTTAGGCAGATCTGAAGCTTTCTTT.